This T cell receptor beta chain was recovered during a study of regulatory T cells in long-lasting Graves disease. Study-level background: Less than 3 months of antithyroid drugs had been taken by newly diagnosed Graves' patients.

Libraries of TCR beta came from iRepertoire HTBI primers plus Arm-PCR of CDR3 regions. One entry per CDR3 protein results from TCRdb running MiXCR on the multiplex PCR reads. The sample has more than 350,000 distinct CDR3 sequences; more than 13% are singletons. Noted time point: newly diagnosed GD, antithyroid drugs for less than 3 months. From RNA extracted from PBMCs, the TCR library was made. Findings of the study overall: Because few samples were included, accuracy may have been lower.

The CDR3 runs to 16 residues. V lost 5 bases, J lost 5 bases, and 10 bases stayed unmatched. Germline CDR1 MDHEN, CDR2 SYDVKM. Ten or more counts support this clonotype. Its target is unknown. This sample was shared with a second study, whose subject was T cells in Graves' hyperthyroidism and ophthalmopathy. From that second work: Ophthalmopathy and stable hyperthyroidism were separated by a 13 V-J model.

The source was peripheral blood mononuclear cells (PBMCs), collected at new diagnosis, from a patient treated with antithyroid drugs. The chain carries TRBV28 and TRBJ2-5, with 11 nucleotides matching TRBD1. The clonotype originates from a woman aged 25 to 45 with Graves disease. CDR3 sequence reads: CASSRTGGRSGETQYF. The CDR3 DNA sequence: TGTGCCAGCAGTCGGACAGGGGGCCGCAGCGGGGAGACCCAGTACTTC. The full variable domain, its missing parts supplied by reference TRBV28 and TRBJ2-5, is DVKVTQSSRYLVKRTGEKVFLECVQDMDHENMFWYRQDPGLGLRLIYFSYDVKMKEKGDIPEGYSVSREKKERFSLILESASTNQTSMYLCASSRTGGRSGETQYFGPGTRLLVL.